The T cell receptor beta chain under discussion was sequenced for a study of cytomegalovirus exposure and HLA in healthy donors. The CDR3 runs 14 residues. Deletions cut 0 bases from V and 2 bases from J, with 7 bases between. The germline V gene has CDR1 SGHRS and CDR2 YFSETQ. Study-wide findings and caveats: Later on, analysis showed that most CMV-associated TCR beta chains appeared to be HLA-restricted. Judged likely to be a sequencing artifact was a cluster of highly shared sequence variants. There were reportedly fewer N-insertions in an Asian-associated ancestry cluster than the approximately 640-donor mean, in a later analysis. The authors enumerated under 200 TCR beta chains as linked to cytomegalovirus.

13 Jbeta primers and 60 Vbeta primers were used for the PCR. Sequencing was performed with immunoSEQ multiplex PCR; in TCRdb, only in-frame clones are kept and a portion is missing. The data show about 160,000 clones, about four fifths seen once. This clone was seen at least ten times. The target antigen is unknown. The TCR was taken from a male donor in good health and CMV-seropositive. The sequenced sample consisted of PBMCs. This chain uses TRBV5-1 with TRBJ2-3; tentative D call: TRBD1 (5 bases). DNA for the CDR3: TGCGCCAGCAGCTTGGGACAGCCCACAGATACGCAGTATTTT. This codes for CASSLGQPTDTQYF. Full variable domain (outside the CDR3, taken from reference TRBV5-1 and TRBJ2-3): KAGVTQTPRYLIKTRGQQVTLSCSPISGHRSVSWYQQTPGQGLQFLFEYFSETQRNKGNFPGRFSGRQFSNSRSEMNVSTLELGDSALYLCASSLGQPTDTQYFGPGTRLTVL.